The present entry profiles one TCR beta chain with its context. CDR3 length: 14 residues. CDR1 is SGHVS and CDR2 is FNYEAQ in the germline V gene. The junction had 6 bases not matched to a gene; V was cut back by 5 bases and J by 2 bases. Clinical history as reported by participants underpinned cohort assignment. Resolution of symptoms, clearance, or two negative PCRs was present in recovered Cohort 3 donors. TCRdb's copy holds only in-frame clones and misses some; the assay was immunoSEQ multiplex PCR. The top ten hold roughly 3.7% of the sample, which has almost 250,000 clones, roughly 90% seen once. These data are taken from a study of blood T cell repertoires in COVID-19. Study information: Sources were T cells, B-cell-depleted T cells, or PBMCs; the material itself was cDNA or gDNA.

The TCR originated in a woman aged 25 to 39 who had recovered from COVID-19. This chain links TRBV7-6 with TRBJ2-7, with 7 bases identical to TRBD1. The sequenced material came from PBMCs or T cells enriched from blood (not recorded which). Here the CDR3 reads CASSPPGQTYEQYF. For the CDR3, the DNA is TGTGCCAGCAGCCCGCCGGGACAGACCTACGAGCAGTACTTC.